The 5 T cell receptor beta chains reported below all come from one sample, sequenced in a study of CD8 T cells in ankylosing spondylitis. Study-level findings and limits: Seemingly distinctive of ankylosing spondylitis blood was a TCR beta motif formed by eight highly homologous variants.

No antigen has been assigned to these receptors. TCRdb processed the 5' RACE reads anew with MiXCR; each CDR3 protein has one entry. The sample holds hundreds of thousands of distinct CDR3 sequences, about 24% seen once. The sequencing sample was made of blood, either unsorted or a sorted T cell fraction (not recorded which). The receptors were sampled from a male donor with ankylosing spondylitis.

This chain links TRBV12-3 or TRBV12-4 with TRBJ1-2; no firm D call. This CDR3 comprises 13 residues. With 6 bases removed from V and 5 bases from J, the gap between germline ends came to 13 bases. This CDR3 reads CASSYLVGYGYTF. The CDR3 DNA is TGTGCCAGCAGCTACCTGGTTGGGTATGGCTACACCTTC.

This clonotype was found a few times. The rearrangement uses TRBV5-1 and TRBJ2-5; D remains unclear. This CDR3 comprises 13 residues. Trimming took off 2 bases at V and 0 bases at J, with 5 bases between the two ends. Germline lookup yields CDR1 SGHRS and CDR2 YFSETQ. CDR3 nucleotides: TGCGCCAGCAGCTTAGCCCACCAAGAGACCCAGTACTTC. It codes for CASSLAHQETQYF.

A few counts support this clonotype. This chain links TRBV12-3 or TRBV12-4 with TRBJ1-4, with TRBD1 matching over 9 bases. Trimming removed 1 base from V and 8 bases from J; junction bases left unmatched: 5. This CDR3 has 15 residues. The CDR3 is CASSLGDRDEEKLFF. CDR3 bases: TGTGCCAGCAGTTTAGGGGACAGGGACGAGGAAAAACTGTTTTTT.

The V gene is TRBV20-1, the J gene TRBJ2-5; TRBD2 matches 8 bases. The J segment lost 7 bases and the V segment lost 6 bases, leaving 10 bases of the junction unmatched. Germline V gene sequence: CDR1 DFQATT, CDR2 SNEGSKA (reference sequence). This CDR3 contains 13 residues. In nucleotides, the CDR3 is TGCAGTGCCGGGACTAGTGGTCCCGGGACCCAGTACTTC. Translation: CSAGTSGPGTQYF.

The chain employs TRBV7-7 and TRBJ2-5; D call uncertain. Germline CDR1 reads SSHAT; CDR2 reads FNYEAQ (reference sequence). The V end was cut by 4 bases, the J end by 4 bases, with 10 bases between. The CDR3 loop spans 13 amino acids. Written as DNA, the CDR3 is TGTGCCAGCAGCTCGGCAGAAGGAGAGACCCAGTACTTC. This encodes CASSSAEGETQYF.